The entry below gives a single TCR beta chain sequence along with its context. Other DNA sequences in this sample translate to the same CDR3. The repertoire was sequenced with immunoSEQ multiplex PCR; TCRdb's copy has only in-frame clones and lacks some. The data hold about 200,000 clones, with 70% to 90% observed a single time. These data belong to a study of cytomegalovirus exposure and HLA in healthy donors. CDR1 and CDR2 from the germline V gene are MNHEY and SVGAGI. This CDR3 has 15 residues. Trimming removed 4 bases from V and 0 bases from J, with 7 bases in between. The chain links TRBV6-5 to TRBJ2-6; D call uncertain. Sequencing input: PBMCs. The sequence was obtained from a woman aged 18-30 years in good health and CMV-seronegative. CDR3 in DNA: TGTGCCAGCAGTTCGCGTGGCTCTGGGGCCAACGTCCTGACTTTC. Its protein product is CASSSRGSGANVLTF.